The 20 T cell receptor beta chains below come from one sample, sequenced in a study of T-cell memory formation after mild COVID-19. TCRdb passed the 5' RACE reads through MiXCR, listing each CDR3 protein once. The data contain 300,000 to 400,000 distinct CDR3 sequences, under 30% of them singletons. Specimen: PBMCs or a T cell subset sorted from them (not recorded which). All receptors come from an adult woman who had mild COVID-19 (a few samples of this study predate the infection). Cell type and time point are not known.

The chain has TRBV7-3 and TRBJ2-3; D gene unclear. With 8 bases removed from V and 6 bases from J, the gap between germline ends came to 15 bases. The CDR3 consists of 13 residues. Germline V gives CDR1 SGHTA, CDR2 FQGTGA. The CDR3 region has the DNA TGTGCCAGCGGTCCCGCCAATTCTGATACGCAGTATTTT. Its translation: CASGPANSDTQYF.

This clonotype was recorded a few times. This chain links TRBV25-1 with TRBJ2-3; TRBD1 matches at 7 bases. Unmatched junction bases numbered 18, after V lost 3 bases and J lost 3 bases. The CDR3 length is 19 residues. Germline CDR1 reads MGHDK; CDR2 reads SYGVNS. The DNA of the CDR3 is TGTGCCAGCAGTGAGCCCCGGGACAGCCTCCTAAGGAGGACAGATACGCAGTATTTT. Translating it yields CASSEPRDSLLRRTDTQYF. The whole variable domain, remainder taken from reference TRBV25-1 and TRBJ2-3, is EADIYQTPRYLVIGTGKKITLECSQTMGHDKMYWYQQDPGMELHLIHYSYGVNSTEKGDLSSESTVSRIRTEHFPLTLESARPSHTSQYLCASSEPRDSLLRRTDTQYFGPGTRLTVL.

The chain employs TRBV19 and TRBJ2-7, with D possibly matching TRBD2 (5 bases). The V gene's germline CDR1 is LNHDA and CDR2 SQIVND (reference sequence). The CDR3 spans 15 residues. The V gene lost 1 base and the J gene lost 3 bases, with 13 bases spanning the gap. The CDR3 loop reads CASSIGSGIGYEQYF. The CDR3 DNA reads TGTGCCAGTAGTATAGGCTCGGGAATCGGCTACGAGCAGTACTTC.

The chain employs TRBV4-1 and TRBJ2-3; 15 positions match TRBD2. There are 21 residues in the CDR3. Germline loops: CDR1 MGHRA, CDR2 YSYEKL. Trimming took 1 base from V and 3 from J; bases not matched to a gene: 14. CDR3 in DNA: TGCGCCAGCAGCCAAGCCCGTCTTGGACTAGCGGGGGGGCTGAGGACAGATACGCAGTATTTT. This codes for CASSQARLGLAGGLRTDTQYF.

This clonotype has a handful of counts. This chain connects TRBV5-1 to TRBJ2-1; possibly TRBD2 for D (6 bases). The V end was cut by 7 bases, the J end by 3 bases, with 17 bases between. Germline assignment: CDR1 SGHRS and CDR2 YFSETQ. This CDR3 is built from 15 residues. Here the CDR3 reads CASARDSLNYNEQFF. CDR3 DNA sequence: TGCGCCAGCGCTCGGGACTCACTTAACTACAATGAGCAGTTCTTC.

This clonotype turned up a few times. The chain combines TRBV15 with TRBJ2-5; 7 positions agree with TRBD2. V lost 8 bases to trimming and J lost 5 bases; unmatched junction nucleotides: 8. The CDR3 contains 13 residues. CDR1 LNHNV and CDR2 YYDKDF come from the germline V gene (reference sequence). The chain's CDR3 is CATGPGREETQYF. The CDR3 DNA reads TGTGCCACCGGGCCGGGGAGGGAGGAGACCCAGTACTTC.

The V gene is TRBV15, the J gene TRBJ2-7; 7 nucleotides agree with TRBD1. Trimming removed 3 bases from V and 0 bases from J; junction bases left unmatched: 5. Germline V gene sequence: CDR1 LNHNV, CDR2 YYDKDF (reference sequence). This CDR3 has 15 residues. In DNA form, the CDR3 reads TGTGCCACCAGCAGCCTGACAGGGAGCTCCTACGAGCAGTACTTC. Its protein product is CATSSLTGSSYEQYF.

The V and J genes are TRBV11-3 and TRBJ2-4; D perhaps matches TRBD1 (5 bases). V lost 0 bases and J lost 1, with 10 bases in between. CDR3 length equals 16 residues. From germline, CDR1 is SGHNT and CDR2 YENEEA. The CDR3 here is CASSLDGADAKNIQYF. CDR3 bases: TGTGCCAGCAGCTTAGATGGGGCAGATGCCAAAAACATTCAGTACTTC.

The chain carries TRBV4-1 and TRBJ1-5; TRBD1 aligns across 7 bases. The V segment lost 3 bases and the J segment 0 bases; nucleotides outside the gene matches: 11. Germline CDR1 and CDR2: MGHRA and YSYEKL. This CDR3 spans 18 amino acids. The CDR3 DNA is TGCGCCAGCAGCCACGTCGGGACAGCAGAGTATAGCAATCAGCCCCAGCATTTT. It yields the protein CASSHVGTAEYSNQPQHF.

The sample holds a few counts of this clonotype. The chain employs TRBV29-1 and TRBJ2-5; possibly TRBD1 for D (6 bases). Trimming took 5 bases from V and 3 from J, leaving 13 bases between them. The CDR3 is 13 residues long. The V gene's germline CDR1 is SQVTM and CDR2 ANQGSEA. The CDR3 DNA is TGCAGCGTTCACAGGCCAGGGGAAGAGACCCAGTACTTC. Protein: CSVHRPGEETQYF.

This clonotype was found a few times. The chain is built from TRBV7-9 and TRBJ2-1; 9 positions agree with TRBD1. Germline CDR1 and CDR2: SEHNR and FQNEAQ (reference sequence). The CDR3 extends over 15 amino acids. J was trimmed by 8 bases and V by 5 bases; bases with no gene match: 10. The CDR3 region has the DNA TGTGCCAGCAGCCGGACCGGGACAGGGTCCCATGAGCAGTTCTTC. Amino acids: CASSRTGTGSHEQFF.

This clonotype was seen more than once but under ten times. The chain joins TRBV11-2 to TRBJ2-1, with D possibly TRBD2 on 6 matching bases. This CDR3 has 15 residues. Germline loops: CDR1 SGHAT, CDR2 FQNNGV. V lost 4 bases, J lost 2 bases, and 12 bases lay in between. CDR3 sequence (DNA): TGTGCCAGCAGCTCTCAGCGGGTTGCCTACAATGAGCAGTTCTTC. It encodes CASSSQRVAYNEQFF. Filled out from reference TRBV11-2 and TRBJ2-1, the complete variable domain reads EAGVAQSPRYKIIEKRQSVAFWCNPISGHATLYWYQQILGQGPKLLIQFQNNGVVDDSQLPKDRFSAERLKGVDSTLKIQPAKLEDSAVYLCASSSQRVAYNEQFFGPGTRLTVL.

This clonotype occurred a few times. The chain recombines TRBV5-1 with TRBJ2-7; 10 nucleotides agree with TRBD1. Per the germline V gene, CDR1 is SGHRS and CDR2 is YFSETQ. V was pared by 4 bases and J by 1 base, with 8 bases of the junction left unmatched. The CDR3 has 16 amino acids. This CDR3 reads CASSLQTGGESYEQYF. Written as DNA, the CDR3 is TGCGCCAGCAGCCTCCAGACAGGGGGCGAGTCCTACGAGCAGTACTTC.

V is TRBV6-1 and J is TRBJ1-6; D might be TRBD1 (5 bases). Germline V gives CDR1 MNHNS, CDR2 SASEGT. V was clipped by 2 bases and J by 0 bases, with 8 bases between them. The length of the CDR3 is 16 residues. The CDR3 loop is CASSEWGSSYNSPLHF. The CDR3 DNA follows: TGTGCCAGCAGTGAATGGGGGAGCTCCTATAATTCACCCCTCCACTTT.

For the CDR3, the DNA is TGTGCCAGCAGTTTCGGTCAGGGGTGGTACGAGCAGTACTTC. Translation gives CASSFGQGWYEQYF. The rearrangement uses TRBV12-3 or TRBV12-4 and TRBJ2-7; tentatively, D is TRBD1 (6 bases). Deletions cut 3 bases from V and 4 bases from J, with 13 bases between. CDR3 length: 14 amino acids.

This clonotype has a handful of counts. The rearrangement joins TRBV4-1 to TRBJ2-5; 7 bases are shared with TRBD2. The CDR3 is made up of 15 amino acids. Per germline, CDR1 MGHRA and CDR2 YSYEKL. Trimming took 0 bases from V and 5 from J; bases not matched to a gene: 6. The CDR3 spells CASSQEVRAGETQYF. The CDR3 bases are TGCGCCAGCAGCCAAGAAGTAAGAGCGGGGGAGACCCAGTACTTC.

The table lists this clonotype with a few counts. The chain has TRBV14 and TRBJ1-1; D unresolved. This CDR3 comprises 14 residues. Germline V lookup: CDR1 SGHDN, CDR2 FVKESK. V gave up 0 bases and J gave up 6 bases, with 11 bases separating them. The CDR3 here is CASSQEVKVSEAFF. CDR3 DNA sequence: TGTGCCAGCAGCCAAGAAGTCAAGGTCTCTGAAGCTTTCTTT.

The rearrangement joins TRBV5-5 to TRBJ2-7; D may be TRBD2 (5 bases). V gave up 0 bases and J gave up 2 bases, with 12 bases separating them. This CDR3 has 15 amino acids. CDR1 and CDR2 from the germline V gene are SGHKS and YYEKEE (reference sequence). CDR3: CASSLVSRAAYEQYF. In DNA, the CDR3 is TGTGCCAGCAGCTTGGTATCGCGGGCCGCCTACGAGCAGTACTTC. The full variable domain, with the rest looked up from reference TRBV5-5 and TRBJ2-7, is DAGVTQSPTHLIKTRGQQVTLRCSPISGHKSVSWYQQVLGQGPQFIFQYYEKEERGRGNFPDRFSARQFPNYSSELNVNALLLGDSALYLCASSLVSRAAYEQYFGPGTRLTVT.

The chain joins TRBV5-1 to TRBJ1-4, with D possibly matching TRBD1 (5 bases). CDR1 SGHRS and CDR2 YFSETQ come from the germline V gene. The ends were cut back, 0 bases at V and 3 bases at J, with 12 bases in the middle. The length of the CDR3 is 16 residues. CDR3 DNA sequence: TGCGCCAGCAGCTTGGGGCTCCGGGACGCTAATGAAAAACTGTTTTTT. It is translated as CASSLGLRDANEKLFF. Full variable domain (outside the CDR3, taken from reference TRBV5-1 and TRBJ1-4): KAGVTQTPRYLIKTRGQQVTLSCSPISGHRSVSWYQQTPGQGLQFLFEYFSETQRNKGNFPGRFSGRQFSNSRSEMNVSTLELGDSALYLCASSLGLRDANEKLFFGSGTQLSVL.

V and J are TRBV3-1 and TRBJ2-2; TRBD1 agrees at 9 bases. CDR1 LGHDT and CDR2 YNNKEL come from the germline V gene (reference sequence). This CDR3 is built from 16 residues. The J segment lost 7 bases and the V segment lost 4 bases, leaving 10 bases of the junction unmatched. This CDR3 reads CASSPPGQGYGGELFF. In nucleotides, the CDR3 is TGTGCCAGCAGCCCACCTGGACAGGGGTACGGCGGGGAGCTGTTTTTT.